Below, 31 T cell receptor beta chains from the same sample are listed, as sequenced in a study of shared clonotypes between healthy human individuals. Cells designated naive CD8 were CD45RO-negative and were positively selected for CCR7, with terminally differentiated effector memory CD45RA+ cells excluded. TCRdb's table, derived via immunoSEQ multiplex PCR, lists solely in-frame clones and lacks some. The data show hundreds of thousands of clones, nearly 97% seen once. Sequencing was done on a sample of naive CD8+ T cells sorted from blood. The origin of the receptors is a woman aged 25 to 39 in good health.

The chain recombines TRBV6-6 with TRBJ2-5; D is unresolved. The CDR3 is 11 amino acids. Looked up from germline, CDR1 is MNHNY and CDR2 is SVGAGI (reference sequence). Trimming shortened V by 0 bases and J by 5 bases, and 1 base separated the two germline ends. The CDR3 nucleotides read TGTGCCAGCAGTTACTCGGAGACCCAGTACTTC. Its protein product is CASSYSETQYF.

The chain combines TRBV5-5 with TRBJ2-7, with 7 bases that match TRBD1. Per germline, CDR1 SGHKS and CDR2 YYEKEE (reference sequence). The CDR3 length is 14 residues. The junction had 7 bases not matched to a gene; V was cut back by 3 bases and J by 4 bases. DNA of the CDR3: TGTGCCAGCAGCTCGTCCCGGGACAGTTACGAGCAGTACTTC. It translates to CASSSSRDSYEQYF.

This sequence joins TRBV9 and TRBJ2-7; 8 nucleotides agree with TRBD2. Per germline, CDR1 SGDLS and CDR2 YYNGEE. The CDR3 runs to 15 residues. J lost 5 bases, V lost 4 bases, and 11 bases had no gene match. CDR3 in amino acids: CASSLGGSGGNEQYF. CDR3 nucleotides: TGTGCCAGCAGCTTGGGAGGGAGCGGGGGAAACGAGCAGTACTTC.

The chain's CDR3 is CASSLRDRTYGYTF. The CDR3 DNA reads TGTGCCAGCAGTTTAAGGGACAGGACCTATGGCTACACCTTC. The genes are TRBV28 and TRBJ1-2; 8 bases agree with TRBD1. V dropped 2 bases and J dropped 4; count of bases not matched to a gene: 3. The germline CDR1 and CDR2 sequences are MDHEN and SYDVKM. This CDR3 has 14 amino acids.

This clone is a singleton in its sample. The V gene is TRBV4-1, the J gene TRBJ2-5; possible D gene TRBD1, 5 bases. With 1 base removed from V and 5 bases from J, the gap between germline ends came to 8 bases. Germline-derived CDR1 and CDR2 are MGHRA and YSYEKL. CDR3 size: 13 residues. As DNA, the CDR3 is TGCGCCAGCAGCCAAGTCAGGGCGGAGACCCAGTACTTC. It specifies CASSQVRAETQYF.

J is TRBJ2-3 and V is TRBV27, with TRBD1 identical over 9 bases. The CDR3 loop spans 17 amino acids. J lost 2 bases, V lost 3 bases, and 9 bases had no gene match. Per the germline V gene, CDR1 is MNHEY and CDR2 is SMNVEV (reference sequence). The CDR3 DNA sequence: TGTGCCAGCAGTTTGGGATCGGGACAGGGCCTCACAGATACGCAGTATTTT. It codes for CASSLGSGQGLTDTQYF.

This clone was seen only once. This CDR3 is CASSGRDRGLGADTQYF. The CDR3 nucleotides are TGTGCCAGCAGCGGCCGGGACAGGGGGCTCGGGGCAGATACGCAGTATTTT. The chain joins TRBV7-8 to TRBJ2-3; 12 bases match TRBD1. Germline V gene sequence: CDR1 SGHVS, CDR2 FQNEAQ. The V gene end was trimmed by 5 bases and the J gene end by 4 bases; junction bases not matched to a gene: 10. This CDR3 region has 17 residues.

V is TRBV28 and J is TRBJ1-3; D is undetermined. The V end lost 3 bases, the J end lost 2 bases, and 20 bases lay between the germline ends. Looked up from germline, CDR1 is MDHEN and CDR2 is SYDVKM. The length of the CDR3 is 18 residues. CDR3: CASSFPLTTGIAGNTIYF. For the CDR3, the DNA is TGTGCCAGCAGTTTCCCCCTTACCACGGGGATAGCTGGAAACACCATATATTTT.

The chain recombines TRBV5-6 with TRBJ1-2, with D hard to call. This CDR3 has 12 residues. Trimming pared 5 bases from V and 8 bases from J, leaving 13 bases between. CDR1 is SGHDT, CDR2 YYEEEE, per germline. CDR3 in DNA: TGTGCCAGCAGACTCGGGGAGGGAGGCTACACCTTC. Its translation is CASRLGEGGYTF.

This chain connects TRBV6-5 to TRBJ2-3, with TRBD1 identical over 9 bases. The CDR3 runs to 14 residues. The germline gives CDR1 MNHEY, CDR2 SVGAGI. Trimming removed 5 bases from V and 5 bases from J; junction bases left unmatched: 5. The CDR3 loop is CASSLRTGEDTQYF. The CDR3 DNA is TGTGCCAGCAGTCTACGGACAGGGGAAGATACGCAGTATTTT.

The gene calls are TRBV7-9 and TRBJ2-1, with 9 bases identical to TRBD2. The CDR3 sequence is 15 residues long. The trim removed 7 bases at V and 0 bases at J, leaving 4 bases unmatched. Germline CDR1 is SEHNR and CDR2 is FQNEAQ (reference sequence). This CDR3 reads CASNLAGISYNEQFF. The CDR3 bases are TGTGCCAGCAACCTAGCGGGAATCTCCTACAATGAGCAGTTCTTC.

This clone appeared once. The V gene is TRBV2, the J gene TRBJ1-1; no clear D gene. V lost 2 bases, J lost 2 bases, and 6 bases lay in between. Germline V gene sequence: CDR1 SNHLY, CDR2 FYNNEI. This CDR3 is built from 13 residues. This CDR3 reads CASSEWLNTEAFF. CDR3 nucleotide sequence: TGTGCCAGCAGTGAATGGCTAAACACTGAAGCTTTCTTT.

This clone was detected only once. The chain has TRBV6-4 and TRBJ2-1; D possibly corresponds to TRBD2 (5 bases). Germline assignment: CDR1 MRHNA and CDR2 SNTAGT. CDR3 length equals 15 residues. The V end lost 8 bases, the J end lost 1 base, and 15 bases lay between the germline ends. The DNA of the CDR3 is TGTGCCAGCGCAGCGGTCCCCGGGTCCTACAATGAGCAGTTCTTC. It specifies CASAAVPGSYNEQFF.

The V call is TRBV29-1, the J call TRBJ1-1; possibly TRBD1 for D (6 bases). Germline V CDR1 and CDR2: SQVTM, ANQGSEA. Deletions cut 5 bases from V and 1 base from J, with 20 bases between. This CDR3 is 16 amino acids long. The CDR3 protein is CSVHTGKSNPNTEAFF. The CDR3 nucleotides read TGCAGCGTTCATACAGGGAAGTCGAACCCGAACACTGAAGCTTTCTTT.

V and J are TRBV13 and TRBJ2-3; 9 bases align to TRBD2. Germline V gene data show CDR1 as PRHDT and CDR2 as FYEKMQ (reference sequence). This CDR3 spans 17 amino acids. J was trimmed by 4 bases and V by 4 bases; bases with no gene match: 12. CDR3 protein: CASSWGLSGSGPDTQYF. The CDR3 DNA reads TGTGCCAGCAGCTGGGGCCTTAGCGGGAGCGGCCCAGATACGCAGTATTTT.

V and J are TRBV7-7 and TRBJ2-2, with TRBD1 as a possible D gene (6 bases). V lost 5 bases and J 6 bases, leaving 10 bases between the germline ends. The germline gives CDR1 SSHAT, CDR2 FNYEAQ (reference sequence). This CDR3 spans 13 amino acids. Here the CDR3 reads CASSPNRAGELFF. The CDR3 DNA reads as TGTGCCAGCAGCCCAAACAGGGCCGGGGAGCTGTTTTTT.

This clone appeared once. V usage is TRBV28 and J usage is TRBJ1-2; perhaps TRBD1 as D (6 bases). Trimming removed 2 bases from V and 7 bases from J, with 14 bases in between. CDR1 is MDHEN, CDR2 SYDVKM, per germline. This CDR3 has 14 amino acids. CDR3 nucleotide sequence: TGTGCCAGCAGTTTAGCAAGGGGGTTGTCTGGCTACACCTTC. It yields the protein CASSLARGLSGYTF.

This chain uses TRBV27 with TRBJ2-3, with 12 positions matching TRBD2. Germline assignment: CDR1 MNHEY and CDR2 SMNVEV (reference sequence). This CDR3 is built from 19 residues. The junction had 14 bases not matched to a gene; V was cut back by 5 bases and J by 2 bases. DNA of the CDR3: TGTGCCAGCAGTGGTGGACTAGCGGGAATCGAGCCCCACACAGATACGCAGTATTTT. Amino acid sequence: CASSGGLAGIEPHTDTQYF.

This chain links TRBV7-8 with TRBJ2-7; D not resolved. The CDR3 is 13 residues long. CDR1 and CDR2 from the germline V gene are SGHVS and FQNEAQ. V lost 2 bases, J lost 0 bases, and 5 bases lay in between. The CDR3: CASSLTSSYEQYF. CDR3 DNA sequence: TGTGCCAGCAGCTTAACAAGCTCCTACGAGCAGTACTTC.

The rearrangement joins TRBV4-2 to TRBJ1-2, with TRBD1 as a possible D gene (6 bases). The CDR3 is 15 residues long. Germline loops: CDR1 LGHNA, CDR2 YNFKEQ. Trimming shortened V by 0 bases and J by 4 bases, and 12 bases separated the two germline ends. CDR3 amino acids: CASSQDVRTAYGYTF. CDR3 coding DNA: TGTGCCAGCAGCCAAGACGTCCGGACAGCCTATGGCTACACCTTC.

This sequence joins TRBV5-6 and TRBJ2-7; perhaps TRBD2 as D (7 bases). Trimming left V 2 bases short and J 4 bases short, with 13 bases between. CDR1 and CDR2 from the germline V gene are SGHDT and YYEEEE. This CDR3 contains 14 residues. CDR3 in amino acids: CASSFGGATYEQYF. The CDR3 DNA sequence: TGTGCCAGCAGCTTTGGGGGGGCGACTTACGAGCAGTACTTC.

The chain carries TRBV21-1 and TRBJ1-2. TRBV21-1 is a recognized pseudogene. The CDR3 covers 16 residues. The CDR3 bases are TGTGCCAGCAGCAAGGAGAAGATCCGGGAAAACTATGGCTACACCTTC. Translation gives CASSKEKIRENYGYTF.

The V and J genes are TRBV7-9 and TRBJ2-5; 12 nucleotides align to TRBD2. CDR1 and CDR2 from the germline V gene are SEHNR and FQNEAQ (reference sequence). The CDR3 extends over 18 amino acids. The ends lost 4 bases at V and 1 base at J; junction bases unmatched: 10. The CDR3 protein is CASSSPVRTSGTQETQYF. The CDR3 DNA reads TGTGCCAGCAGCTCGCCAGTTAGGACTAGCGGGACCCAAGAGACCCAGTACTTC.

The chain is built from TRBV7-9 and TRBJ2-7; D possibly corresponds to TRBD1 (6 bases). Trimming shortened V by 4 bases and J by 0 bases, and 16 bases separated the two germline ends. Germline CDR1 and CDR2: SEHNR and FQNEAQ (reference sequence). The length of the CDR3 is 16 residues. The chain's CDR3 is CASSSSGTRSSYEQYF. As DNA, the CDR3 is TGTGCCAGCAGCTCGTCCGGGACACGGAGCTCCTACGAGCAGTACTTC. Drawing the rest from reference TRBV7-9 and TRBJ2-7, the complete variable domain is DTGVSQNPRHKITKRGQNVTFRCDPISEHNRLYWYRQTLGQGPEFLTYFQNEAQLEKSRLLSDRFSAERPKGSFSTLEIQRTEQGDSAMYLCASSSSGTRSSYEQYFGPGTRLTVT.

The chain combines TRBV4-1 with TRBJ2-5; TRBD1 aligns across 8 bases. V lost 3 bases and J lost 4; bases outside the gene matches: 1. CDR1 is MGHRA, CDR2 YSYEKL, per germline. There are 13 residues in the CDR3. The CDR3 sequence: CASSHDRGETQYF. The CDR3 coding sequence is TGCGCCAGCAGCCACGACAGGGGAGAGACCCAGTACTTC.

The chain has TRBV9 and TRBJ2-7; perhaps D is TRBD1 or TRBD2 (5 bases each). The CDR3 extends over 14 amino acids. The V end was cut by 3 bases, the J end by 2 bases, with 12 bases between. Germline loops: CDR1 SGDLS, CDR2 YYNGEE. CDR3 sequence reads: CASSAPEGTYEQYF. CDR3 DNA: TGTGCCAGCAGCGCTCCCGAGGGGACCTACGAGCAGTACTTC. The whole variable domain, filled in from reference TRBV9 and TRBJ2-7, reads DSGVTQTPKHLITATGQRVTLRCSPRSGDLSVYWYQQSLDQGLQFLIQYYNGEERAKGNILERFSAQQFPDLHSELNLSSLELGDSALYFCASSAPEGTYEQYFGPGTRLTVT.

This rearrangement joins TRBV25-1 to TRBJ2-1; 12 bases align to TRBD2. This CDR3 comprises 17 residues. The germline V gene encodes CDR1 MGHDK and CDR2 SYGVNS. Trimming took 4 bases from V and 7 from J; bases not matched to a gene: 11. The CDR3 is CASSGFLLAGGSNEQFF. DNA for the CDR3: TGTGCCAGCAGTGGATTTTTGCTAGCGGGAGGGAGTAATGAGCAGTTCTTC.

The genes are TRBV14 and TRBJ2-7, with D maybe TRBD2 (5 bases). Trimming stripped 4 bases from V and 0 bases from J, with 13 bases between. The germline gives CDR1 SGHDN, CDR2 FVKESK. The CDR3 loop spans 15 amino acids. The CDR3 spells CASSPWTDYSYEQYF. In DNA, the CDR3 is TGTGCCAGCAGCCCGTGGACCGACTACTCCTACGAGCAGTACTTC. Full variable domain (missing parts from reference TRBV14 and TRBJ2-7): EAGVTQFPSHSVIEKGQTVTLRCDPISGHDNLYWYRRVMGKEIKFLLHFVKESKQDESGMPNNRFLAERTGGTYSTLKVQPAELEDSGVYFCASSPWTDYSYEQYFGPGTRLTVT.

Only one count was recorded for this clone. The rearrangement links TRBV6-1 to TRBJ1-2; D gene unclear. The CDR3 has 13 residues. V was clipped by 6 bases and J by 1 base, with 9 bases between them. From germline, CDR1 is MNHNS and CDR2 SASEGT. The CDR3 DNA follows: TGTGCCAGCAGGGGTCGGAGTAACTATGGCTACACCTTC. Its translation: CASRGRSNYGYTF.

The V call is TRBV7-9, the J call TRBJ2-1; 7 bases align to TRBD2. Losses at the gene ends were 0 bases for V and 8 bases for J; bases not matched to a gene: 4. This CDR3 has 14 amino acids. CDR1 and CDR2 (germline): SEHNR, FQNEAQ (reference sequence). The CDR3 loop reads CASSLAGGNYEQFF. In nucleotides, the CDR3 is TGTGCCAGCAGCTTAGCGGGAGGGAACTATGAGCAGTTCTTC.

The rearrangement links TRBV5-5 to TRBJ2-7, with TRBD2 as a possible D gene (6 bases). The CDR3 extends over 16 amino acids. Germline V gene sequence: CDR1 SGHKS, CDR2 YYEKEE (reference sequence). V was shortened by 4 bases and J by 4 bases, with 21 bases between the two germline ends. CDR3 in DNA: TGTGCCAGCAGCCCGGTAGAGAAGGGACTGGGGTACGAGCAGTACTTC. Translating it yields CASSPVEKGLGYEQYF.